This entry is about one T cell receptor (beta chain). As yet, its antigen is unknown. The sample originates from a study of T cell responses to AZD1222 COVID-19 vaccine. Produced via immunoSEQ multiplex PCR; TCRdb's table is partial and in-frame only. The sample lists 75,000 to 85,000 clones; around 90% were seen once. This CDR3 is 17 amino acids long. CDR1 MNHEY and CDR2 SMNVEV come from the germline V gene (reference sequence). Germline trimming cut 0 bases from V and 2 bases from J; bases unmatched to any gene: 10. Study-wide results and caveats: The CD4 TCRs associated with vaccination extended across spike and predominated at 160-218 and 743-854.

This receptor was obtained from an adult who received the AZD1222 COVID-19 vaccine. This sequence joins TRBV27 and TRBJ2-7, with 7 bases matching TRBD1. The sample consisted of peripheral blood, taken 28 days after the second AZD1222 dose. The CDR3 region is CASSLSMAGTETYEQYF. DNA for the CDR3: TGTGCCAGCAGTTTATCAATGGCCGGGACAGAGACCTACGAGCAGTACTTC.